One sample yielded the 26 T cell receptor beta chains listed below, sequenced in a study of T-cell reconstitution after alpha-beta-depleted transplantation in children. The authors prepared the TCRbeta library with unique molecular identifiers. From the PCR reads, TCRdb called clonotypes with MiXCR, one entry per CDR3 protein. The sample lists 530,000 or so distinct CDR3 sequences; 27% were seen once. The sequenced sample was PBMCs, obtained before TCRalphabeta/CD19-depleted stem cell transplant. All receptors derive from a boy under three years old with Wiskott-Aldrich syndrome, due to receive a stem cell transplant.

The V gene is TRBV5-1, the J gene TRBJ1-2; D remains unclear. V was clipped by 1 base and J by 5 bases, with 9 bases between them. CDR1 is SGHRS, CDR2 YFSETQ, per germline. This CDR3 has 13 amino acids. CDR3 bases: TGCGCCAGCAGCTTGCGCCCGCTATATGGCTACACCTTC. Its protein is CASSLRPLYGYTF.

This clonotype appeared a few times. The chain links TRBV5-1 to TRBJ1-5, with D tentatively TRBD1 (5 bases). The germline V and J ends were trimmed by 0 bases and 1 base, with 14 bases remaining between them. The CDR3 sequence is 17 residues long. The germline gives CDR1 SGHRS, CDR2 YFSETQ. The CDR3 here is CASSLGPRGGSNQPQHF. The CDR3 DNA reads TGCGCCAGCAGCTTGGGTCCACGGGGGGGAAGCAATCAGCCCCAGCATTTT.

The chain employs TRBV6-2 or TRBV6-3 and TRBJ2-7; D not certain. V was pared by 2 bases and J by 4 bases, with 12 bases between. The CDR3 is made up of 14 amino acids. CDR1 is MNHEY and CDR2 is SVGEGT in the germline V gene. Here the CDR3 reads CASSYLLKRYEQYF. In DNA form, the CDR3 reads TGTGCCAGCAGTTACCTGCTCAAGAGGTACGAGCAGTACTTC.

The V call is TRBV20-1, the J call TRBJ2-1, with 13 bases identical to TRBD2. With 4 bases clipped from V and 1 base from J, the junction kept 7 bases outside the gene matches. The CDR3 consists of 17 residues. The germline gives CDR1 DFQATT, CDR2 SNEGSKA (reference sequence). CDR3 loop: CSANPGLAGRSYNEQFF. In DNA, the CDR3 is TGCAGTGCTAATCCGGGACTAGCGGGAAGATCCTACAATGAGCAGTTCTTC.

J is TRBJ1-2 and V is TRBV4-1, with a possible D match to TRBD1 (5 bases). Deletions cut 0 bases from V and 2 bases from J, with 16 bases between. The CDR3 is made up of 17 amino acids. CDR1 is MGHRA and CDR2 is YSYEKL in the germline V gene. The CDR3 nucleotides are TGCGCCAGCAGCCAAGATCTCGAAGGCCAGGGAAACTATGGCTACACCTTC. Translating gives CASSQDLEGQGNYGYTF.

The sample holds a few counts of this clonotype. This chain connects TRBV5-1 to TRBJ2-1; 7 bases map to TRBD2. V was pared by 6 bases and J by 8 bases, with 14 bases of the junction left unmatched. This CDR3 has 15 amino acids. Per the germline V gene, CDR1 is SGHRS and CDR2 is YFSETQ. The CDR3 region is CASKLGLDSIYEQFF. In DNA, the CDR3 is TGCGCCAGCAAACTAGGACTAGATTCTATCTATGAGCAGTTCTTC.

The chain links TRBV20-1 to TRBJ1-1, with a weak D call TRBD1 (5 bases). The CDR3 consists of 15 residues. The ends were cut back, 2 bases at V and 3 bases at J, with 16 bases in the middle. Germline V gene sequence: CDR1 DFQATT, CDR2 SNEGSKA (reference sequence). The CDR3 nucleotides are TGCAGTGCTAGATTGGGGGTTGGAGGAGACACTGAAGCTTTCTTT. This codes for CSARLGVGGDTEAFF.

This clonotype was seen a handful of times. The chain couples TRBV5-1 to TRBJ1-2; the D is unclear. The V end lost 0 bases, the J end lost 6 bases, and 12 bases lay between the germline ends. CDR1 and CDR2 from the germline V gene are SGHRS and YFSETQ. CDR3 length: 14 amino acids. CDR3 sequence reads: CASSLAPPSHGYTF. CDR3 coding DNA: TGCGCCAGCAGCTTGGCCCCACCTTCCCATGGCTACACCTTC.

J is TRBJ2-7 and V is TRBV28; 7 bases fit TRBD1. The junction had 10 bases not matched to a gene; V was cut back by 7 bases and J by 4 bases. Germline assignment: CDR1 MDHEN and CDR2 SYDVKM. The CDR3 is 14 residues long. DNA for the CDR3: TGTGCCAGCACCACTTATAGGGGGCAGTACGAGCAGTACTTC. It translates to CASTTYRGQYEQYF.

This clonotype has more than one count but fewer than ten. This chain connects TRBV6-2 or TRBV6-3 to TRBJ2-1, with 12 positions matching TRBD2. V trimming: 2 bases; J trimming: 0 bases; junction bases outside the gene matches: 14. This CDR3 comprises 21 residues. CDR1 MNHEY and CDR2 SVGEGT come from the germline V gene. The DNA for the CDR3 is TGTGCCAGCAGTTACCCCGTTCGACTAGCGGGAGATCTCAGCTCCTACAATGAGCAGTTCTTC. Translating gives CASSYPVRLAGDLSSYNEQFF.

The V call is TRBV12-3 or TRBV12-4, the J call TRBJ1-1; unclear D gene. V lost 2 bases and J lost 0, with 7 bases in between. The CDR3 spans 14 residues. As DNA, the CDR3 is TGTGCCAGCAGTTTACGGCCAGTGAACACTGAAGCTTTCTTT. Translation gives CASSLRPVNTEAFF.

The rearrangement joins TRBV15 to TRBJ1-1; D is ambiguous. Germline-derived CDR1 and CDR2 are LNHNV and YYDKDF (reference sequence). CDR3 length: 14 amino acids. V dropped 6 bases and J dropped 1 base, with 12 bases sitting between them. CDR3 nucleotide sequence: TGTGCCACCAGTCGAGCGGAACAGAACACTGAAGCTTTCTTT. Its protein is CATSRAEQNTEAFF.

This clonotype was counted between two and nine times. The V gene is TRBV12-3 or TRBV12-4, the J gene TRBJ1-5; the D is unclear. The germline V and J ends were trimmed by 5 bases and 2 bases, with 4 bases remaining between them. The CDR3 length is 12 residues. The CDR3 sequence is CASSIGNQPQHF. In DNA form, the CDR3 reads TGTGCCAGCAGTATCGGCAATCAGCCCCAGCATTTT.

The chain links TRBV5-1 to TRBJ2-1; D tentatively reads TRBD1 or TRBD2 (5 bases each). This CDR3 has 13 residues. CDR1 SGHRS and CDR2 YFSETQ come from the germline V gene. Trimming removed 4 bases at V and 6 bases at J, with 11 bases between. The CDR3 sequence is CASSNPGTNEQFF. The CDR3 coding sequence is TGCGCCAGCAGCAATCCGGGGACCAATGAGCAGTTCTTC.

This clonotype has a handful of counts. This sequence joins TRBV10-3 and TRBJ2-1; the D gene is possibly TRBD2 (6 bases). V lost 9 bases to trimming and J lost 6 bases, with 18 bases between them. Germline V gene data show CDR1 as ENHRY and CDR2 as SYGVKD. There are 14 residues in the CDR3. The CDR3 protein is CAISSGRSVNEQFF. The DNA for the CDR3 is TGTGCCATTAGTAGCGGCAGAAGCGTCAATGAGCAGTTCTTC.

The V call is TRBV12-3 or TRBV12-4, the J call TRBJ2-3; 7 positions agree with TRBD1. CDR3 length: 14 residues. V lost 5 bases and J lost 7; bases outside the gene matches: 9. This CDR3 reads CASSHRDSRYTQYF. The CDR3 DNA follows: TGTGCCAGCAGTCACCGGGACAGCAGATATACGCAGTATTTT.

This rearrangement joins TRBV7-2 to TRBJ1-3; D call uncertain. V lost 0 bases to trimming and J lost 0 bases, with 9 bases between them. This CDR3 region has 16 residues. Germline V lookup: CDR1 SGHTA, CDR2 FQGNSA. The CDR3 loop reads CASSLAGGSSGNTIYF. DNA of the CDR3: TGTGCCAGCAGCTTAGCCGGCGGCTCCTCTGGAAACACCATATATTTT.

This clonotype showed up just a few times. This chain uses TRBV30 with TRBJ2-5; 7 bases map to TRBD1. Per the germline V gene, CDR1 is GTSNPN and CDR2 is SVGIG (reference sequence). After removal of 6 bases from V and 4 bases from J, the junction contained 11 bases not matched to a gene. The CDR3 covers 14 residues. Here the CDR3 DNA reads TGTGCCTGCCGCGAGACTTACAGGGGAGAGACCCAGTACTTC. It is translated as CACRETYRGETQYF.

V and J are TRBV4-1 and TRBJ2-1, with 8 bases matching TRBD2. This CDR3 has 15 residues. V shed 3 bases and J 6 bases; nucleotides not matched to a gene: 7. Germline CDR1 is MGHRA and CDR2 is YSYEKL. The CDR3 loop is CASSQLMGLGNEQFF. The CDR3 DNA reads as TGCGCCAGCAGCCAGCTAATGGGACTAGGCAATGAGCAGTTCTTC.

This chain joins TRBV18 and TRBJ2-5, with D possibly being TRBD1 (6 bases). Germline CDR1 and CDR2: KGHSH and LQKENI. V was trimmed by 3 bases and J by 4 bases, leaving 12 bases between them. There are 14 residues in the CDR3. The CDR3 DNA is TGTGCCAGCTCACCTCCTCAGGGGCCAGAGACCCAGTACTTC. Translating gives CASSPPQGPETQYF.

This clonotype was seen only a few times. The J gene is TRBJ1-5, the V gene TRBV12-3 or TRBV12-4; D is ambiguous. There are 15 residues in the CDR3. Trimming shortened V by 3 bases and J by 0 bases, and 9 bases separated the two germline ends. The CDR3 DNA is TGTGCCAGCAGTTTCGGGCGGTATAGCAATCAGCCCCAGCATTTT. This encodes CASSFGRYSNQPQHF.

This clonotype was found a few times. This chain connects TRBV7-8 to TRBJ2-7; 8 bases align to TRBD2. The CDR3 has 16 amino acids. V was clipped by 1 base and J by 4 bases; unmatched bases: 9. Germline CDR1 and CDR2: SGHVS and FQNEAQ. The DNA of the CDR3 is TGTGCCAGCAGCTTAGGTTTCAGCGGGAGTTTGTACGAGCAGTACTTC. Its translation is CASSLGFSGSLYEQYF.

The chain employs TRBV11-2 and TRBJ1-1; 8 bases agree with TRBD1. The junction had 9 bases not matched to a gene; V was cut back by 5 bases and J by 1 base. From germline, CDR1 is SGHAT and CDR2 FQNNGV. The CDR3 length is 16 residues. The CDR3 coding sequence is TGTGCCAGCAGCCAATCAGGCGGGACAGGGAACACTGAAGCTTTCTTT. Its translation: CASSQSGGTGNTEAFF.

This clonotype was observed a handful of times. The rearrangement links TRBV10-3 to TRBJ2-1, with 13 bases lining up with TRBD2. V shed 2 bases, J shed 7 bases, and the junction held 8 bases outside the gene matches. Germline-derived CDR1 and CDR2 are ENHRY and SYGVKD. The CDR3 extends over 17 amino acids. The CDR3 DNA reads TGTGCCATCAGTGAGCCACGGACTAGCGGGAGTCTAAATGAGCAGTTCTTC. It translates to CAISEPRTSGSLNEQFF.

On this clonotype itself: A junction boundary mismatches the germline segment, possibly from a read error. CDR3 sequence reads: CASRLAGKQFF. The CDR3 DNA follows: TGTGCCAGCAGGTTAGCGGGAAAGCAGTTCTTC. V and J are TRBV12-3 or TRBV12-4 and TRBJ2-1; 8 nucleotides match TRBD2. The CDR3 runs to 11 residues.

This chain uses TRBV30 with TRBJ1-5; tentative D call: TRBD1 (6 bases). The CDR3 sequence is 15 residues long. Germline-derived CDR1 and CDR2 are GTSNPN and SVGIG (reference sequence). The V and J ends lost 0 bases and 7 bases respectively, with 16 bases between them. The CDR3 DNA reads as TGTGCCTGGAGTGTGGGGGCAGGGTGGTCCCAGCCCCAGCATTTT. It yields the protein CAWSVGAGWSQPQHF.